These 3 T cell receptor beta chains originate from one sample sequenced in a study of identical twins. TCRdb recomputed calls from the 5' RACE reads with MiXCR, one row per CDR3 protein. The sample yields some 630,000 distinct CDR3 sequences, about 7.1% seen once. The same sample was also studied in work on yellow fever vaccine responses in identical twins.

Material: PBMCs. These receptors all come from a woman between 18 and 29 years old in good health.

V gene TRBV5-1 combines with J gene TRBJ2-3, with 8 bases lining up with TRBD2. J lost 1 base, V lost 4 bases, and 2 bases had no gene match. The germline CDR1 and CDR2 sequences are SGHRS and YFSETQ. The CDR3 length is 14 residues. For the CDR3, the DNA is TGCGCCAGCAGCGCAGCGGGAGGCACAGATACGCAGTATTTT. Translating it yields CASSAAGGTDTQYF.

This clonotype was recorded many times. This chain uses TRBV12-3 or TRBV12-4 with TRBJ2-1; D call uncertain. CDR3 length: 15 residues. Between the trimmed V and J ends, which lost 10 bases and 5 bases, there was a span of 21 bases. The DNA of the CDR3 is TGTGCCACCTCTAAACTGGGGTCAGGAAACAATGAGCAGTTCTTC. It encodes CATSKLGSGNNEQFF.

In its sample, this clonotype was seen a few times. CDR3: CASSFGQEETQYF. In nucleotides, the CDR3 is TGCGCCAGCAGCTTTGGACAAGAAGAGACCCAGTACTTC. This chain uses TRBV5-1 with TRBJ2-5, with TRBD1 as a possible D gene (5 bases). CDR3 length: 13 residues. Trimming cost V 2 bases and J 3 bases, with 8 bases left between them. Germline CDR1 reads SGHRS; CDR2 reads YFSETQ. Using reference TRBV5-1 and TRBJ2-5 for the parts outside the CDR3, the full variable domain is KAGVTQTPRYLIKTRGQQVTLSCSPISGHRSVSWYQQTPGQGLQFLFEYFSETQRNKGNFPGRFSGRQFSNSRSEMNVSTLELGDSALYLCASSFGQEETQYFGPGTRLLVL.